These T cell receptor beta chains were read from a single sample in a study of early T cells in non-severe SARS-CoV-2 infection. A single record per CDR3 protein comes from TCRdb applying MiXCR to the 5' RACE reads. The repertoire holds roughly 86,000 distinct CDR3 sequences, with 6% to 7% as singletons. Specimen: whole blood. These receptors came from an adult who was a healthcare worker with PCR-confirmed SARS-CoV-2 infection or an uninfected control (not recorded which). CDR3s include the opening cysteine and the closing phenylalanine or tryptophan. Each record gives: D gene, J gene, V gene, CDR3 protein. A D gene is named only where the DNA matches it firmly.

TRBD1,TRBJ2-1,TRBV7-2,CASSSPRQGQSSYNEQFF
NA,TRBJ1-4,TRBV30,CAWMFGEKLFF
TRBD1,TRBJ2-4,TRBV6-1,CASSESPGQAIQYF
NA,TRBJ2-5,TRBV24-1,CATSDPDRSQETQYF
NA,TRBJ2-7,TRBV27,CASSLPTYEQYF
TRBD1,TRBJ2-6,TRBV5-1,CASGSRDRGTGANVLTF
NA,TRBJ2-7,TRBV27,CASSNQAGKPYEQYF
NA,TRBJ1-2,TRBV6-2/TRBV6-3,CASTFGSIGYTF
NA,TRBJ1-2,TRBV2,CASRVAAGDYGYTF
TRBD1,TRBJ2-5,TRBV27,CASSSTMTGGYETQYF
NA,TRBJ2-4,TRBV28,CASSGQPNKNIQYF
NA,TRBJ2-3,TRBV5-4,CASSLTGSATDTQYF
NA,TRBJ2-1,TRBV20-1,CSASRGRAYNEQFF
NA,TRBJ2-7,TRBV27,CASSFGGASSYEQYF
TRBD1,TRBJ2-7,TRBV5-1,CASSVRDRAHEQYF
TRBD2,TRBJ2-7,TRBV2,CASSSLPRTSGVQQYF
NA,TRBJ1-1,TRBV6-5,CASVPPGRGTEAFF
NA,TRBJ2-1,TRBV20-1,CSASRLLAHSYNEQFF
TRBD2,TRBJ2-1,TRBV9,CASSAPRGGINEQFF
NA,TRBJ1-1,TRBV4-1,CASSHNTAYTEAFF
NA,TRBJ2-5,TRBV6-5,CASSYSSGVPQYF
NA,TRBJ2-7,TRBV13,CASSSTRAEQYF
TRBD1,TRBJ2-5,TRBV7-9,CASSLGPGQYQETQYF
NA,TRBJ2-3,TRBV10-2,CASSVKRTDTQYF
TRBD2,TRBJ2-7,TRBV6-6,CASSNRPFVREDEQYF
NA,TRBJ2-7,TRBV19,CASSKLVLARDLSEQYF
TRBD1,TRBJ1-1,TRBV5-4,CASSSGQGRTEAFF
NA,TRBJ1-4,TRBV29-1,CSVESAGDLLFF
TRBD2,TRBJ2-1,TRBV11-3,CASSWGGSSNEQFF
NA,TRBJ1-4,TRBV5-5,CASSLLGNEKLFF
NA,TRBJ2-1,TRBV29-1,CSVGRGGNNEQFF
TRBD1,TRBJ1-3,TRBV4-2,CASSHISGTGAGGNTIYF
TRBD2,TRBJ2-1,TRBV10-1,CASSDFSGGSYNEQFF
TRBD2,TRBJ2-5,TRBV7-2,CASSLTSSGSRGSETQYF
NA,TRBJ2-7,TRBV15,CATSRAEGSYEQYF
TRBD1,TRBJ1-4,TRBV6-6,CASSPTGTANEKLFF
NA,TRBJ1-3,TRBV12-3/TRBV12-4,CASSSDTPGNTIYF
NA,TRBJ1-2,TRBV7-9,CASSLFPPKSNYGYTF
TRBD1,TRBJ1-4,TRBV18,CASSPSTGGFSNEKLFF
TRBD1,TRBJ1-6,TRBV9,CASSANRGGNSPLHF